This TCR beta chain was identified during a study of control samples from healthy donors and cancer patients. Looked up from germline, CDR1 is MDHEN and CDR2 is SYDVKM. Trimming cost V 4 bases and J 1 base, with 4 bases left between them. The CDR3 is made up of 12 amino acids. Only in-frame clones appear in the TCRdb table, and some are missing; sequencing was by immunoSEQ multiplex PCR. Here the sample spans some 150,000 clones, just under 95% being singletons. V usage is TRBV28 and J usage is TRBJ1-1; D remains ambiguous. The receptor was derived from a middle-aged man in good health. The sequencing input was blood. CDR3 protein: CASSYWNTEAFF. CDR3 sequence (DNA): TGTGCCAGCAGTTACTGGAACACTGAAGCTTTCTTT.